The sequence of this TCR beta chain was determined in a study of cytomegalovirus exposure and HLA in healthy donors. Findings of the study overall: Cytomegalovirus-associated TCR beta chains were listed, numbering around 150. The authors assumed roughly uniform sequencing depth across donors for presence/absence analyses.

PCR was performed using 60 Vbeta and 13 Jbeta primers. Data came from immunoSEQ multiplex PCR; TCRdb stores just in-frame clones and leaves some out. The table includes approximately 120,000 clones, under 80% detected once. Trimming shortened V by 0 bases and J by 5 bases, and 15 bases separated the two germline ends. Per the germline V gene, CDR1 is LGHNT and CDR2 is FRNRAP. This CDR3 is built from 16 residues. On this clone: Its antigen is unidentified.

This receptor was identified in a man aged 35 to 55 in good health and CMV-seropositive. The V and J genes are TRBV12-5 and TRBJ2-3; unclear D gene. Material for sequencing was PBMCs. CDR3 sequence (DNA): TGTGCTAGTGGTTTGGTAGCACAGCTAAATCGAGATACGCAGTATTTT. As protein: CASGLVAQLNRDTQYF.